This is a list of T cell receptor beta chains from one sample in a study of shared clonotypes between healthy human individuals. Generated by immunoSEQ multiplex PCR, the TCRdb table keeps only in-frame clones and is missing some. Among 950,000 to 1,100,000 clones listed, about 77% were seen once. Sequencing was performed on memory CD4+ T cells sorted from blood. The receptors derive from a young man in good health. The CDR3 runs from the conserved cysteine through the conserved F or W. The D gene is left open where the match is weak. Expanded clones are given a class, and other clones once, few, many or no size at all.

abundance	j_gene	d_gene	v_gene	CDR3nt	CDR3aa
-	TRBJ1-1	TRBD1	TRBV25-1	TGTGCCAGCAGTGGGGAGGGACAGGGCAGCACTGAAGCTTTCTTT	CASSGEGQGSTEAFF
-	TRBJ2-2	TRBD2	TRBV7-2	TGTGCCAGCAGCCGACGGGAGGGTAGCGGGGAGCTGTTTTTT	CASSRREGSGELFF
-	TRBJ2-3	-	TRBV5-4	TGTGCCAGCAGCTGGACGGAGGATAATACGCAGTATTTT	CASSWTEDNTQYF
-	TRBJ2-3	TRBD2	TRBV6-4	TGTGCCAGCCGACTAGCGGGGACTAGCACAGATACGCAGTATTTT	CASRLAGTSTDTQYF
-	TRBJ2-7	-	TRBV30	TGTGCCTGGAGTGTAAACAGCTTTGGCGAGCAGTACTTC	CAWSVNSFGEQYF
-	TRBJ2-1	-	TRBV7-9	TGTGCCAGCAGCTTACAGGGGTCCTCCTACAATGAGCAGTTCTTC	CASSLQGSSYNEQFF
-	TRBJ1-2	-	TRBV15	TGTGCCACCAGCAACTTTCGTGCTTGGGATGGCTACACCTTC	CATSNFRAWDGYTF
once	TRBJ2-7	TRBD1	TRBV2	TGTGCCAGCAGCCTCGACAGGGCCCTTTCCTACGAGCAGTACTTC	CASSLDRALSYEQYF
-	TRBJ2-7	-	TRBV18	TGTGCCAGCTCACCATCCACTTTCGAGCAGTACTTC	CASSPSTFEQYF
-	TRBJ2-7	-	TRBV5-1	TGCGCCAGCAGCTTGATGGGGACCCAAGCCTACGAGCAGTACTTC	CASSLMGTQAYEQYF
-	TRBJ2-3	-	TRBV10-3	TGTGCCATCAGTGAGGGGCGGGTTGCGGATACGCAGTATTTT	CAISEGRVADTQYF
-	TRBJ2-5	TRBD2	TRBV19	TGTGCCAGTAGTATGCCCCCCACTAGCGGGAGCGAGACCCAGTACTTC	CASSMPPTSGSETQYF
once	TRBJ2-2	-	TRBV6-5	TGTGCCAGCCGCTCCCCGGGCAATACCGGGGAGCTGTTTTTT	CASRSPGNTGELFF
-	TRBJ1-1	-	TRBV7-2	TGTGCCAGCAGCTTAGTGACAGCACGTCACGCTTTCTTT	CASSLVTARHAFF
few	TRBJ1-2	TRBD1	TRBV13	TGTGCCAGCAGCCCGACAGGGGGCTTCGGCTACACCTTC	CASSPTGGFGYTF
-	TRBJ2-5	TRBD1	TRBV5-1	TGCGCCAGCAGCACGGGACAGGGAGGGGAGACCCAGTACTTC	CASSTGQGGETQYF
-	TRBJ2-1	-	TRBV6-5	TGTGCCAGCAGTTACCGGGGAACCCACAATGAGCAGTTCTTC	CASSYRGTHNEQFF
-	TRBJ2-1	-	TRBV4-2	TGTGCCAGCAGCCAAGGGGGCGGCCGGGGAGCTTACAATGAGCAGTTCTTC	CASSQGGGRGAYNEQFF
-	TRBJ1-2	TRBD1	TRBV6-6	TGTGCCAGCAGATTCGGACAGGGGGGCGGCTACACCTTC	CASRFGQGGGYTF
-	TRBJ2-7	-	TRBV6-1	TGTGCCAGCAGTGTTGAGAGAGGGCCGTACTACGAGCAGTACTTC	CASSVERGPYYEQYF
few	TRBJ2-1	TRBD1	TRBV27	TGTGCCAGCAGCCCGGGACAGAGAGGTTACAATGAGCAGTTCTTC	CASSPGQRGYNEQFF
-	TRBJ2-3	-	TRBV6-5	TGTGCCAGCAGTTTGATTAGCGAGGATACGCAGTATTTT	CASSLISEDTQYF
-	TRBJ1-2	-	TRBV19	TGTGCCAGTAGTCCCCGCGAGGGGGGTGGCTACACCTTC	CASSPREGGGYTF
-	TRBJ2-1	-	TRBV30	TGTGCCTGGAGTGTACGTGGCGATGAGCAGTTCTTC	CAWSVRGDEQFF
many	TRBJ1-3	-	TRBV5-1	TGCGCCAGCCGGGGAACCTCTGGAAACACCATATATTTT	CASRGTSGNTIYF
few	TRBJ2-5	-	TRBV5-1	TGCGCCAGCAGCGAACAAGAGACCCAGTACTTC	CASSEQETQYF
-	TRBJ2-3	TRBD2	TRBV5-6	TGTGCCAGCAGCTTGGCTAGCGGGAGGAGCACAGATACGCAGTATTTT	CASSLASGRSTDTQYF
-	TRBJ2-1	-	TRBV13	TGTGCCAGCAGCTCGCCTTCCGCGGGACTCTACAATGAGCAGTTCTTC	CASSSPSAGLYNEQFF
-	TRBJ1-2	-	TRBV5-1	TGCGCCAGCAGCGACGGATACAACTATGGCTACACCTTC	CASSDGYNYGYTF
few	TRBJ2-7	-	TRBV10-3	TGTGCCAGCACGGCCGCGGAACACGAGCAGTACTTC	CASTAAEHEQYF
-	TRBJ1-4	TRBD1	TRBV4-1	TGCGCCAGCAGCCTAGAGGGACAGGTATTAAATGAAAAACTGTTTTTT	CASSLEGQVLNEKLFF
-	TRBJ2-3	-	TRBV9	TGTGCCAGCAGCCTTGCGGGTCTCACAGATACGCAGTATTTT	CASSLAGLTDTQYF
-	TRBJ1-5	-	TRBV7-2	TGTGCCAGCAGCTTAGCGCAGGGAAGCAATCAGCCCCAGCATTTT	CASSLAQGSNQPQHF
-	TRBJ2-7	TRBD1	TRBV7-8	TGTGCCAGCAGCACCGGACAGGGATACGAGCAGTACTTC	CASSTGQGYEQYF
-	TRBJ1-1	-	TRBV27	TGTGCCAGCAATCCCCGTGAGGGGAGGGGTGAAGCTTTCTTT	CASNPREGRGEAFF
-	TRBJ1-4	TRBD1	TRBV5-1	TGCGCCAGCAGCCGTACAGGGGATTTTGAAAAACTGTTTTTT	CASSRTGDFEKLFF
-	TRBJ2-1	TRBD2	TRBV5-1	TGCGCCAGCAGAAGCGGGATCGGTCCCCACAATGAGCAGTTCTTC	CASRSGIGPHNEQFF
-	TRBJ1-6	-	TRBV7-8	TGTGCCAGCAGCTTAGGAGGAGGGGCGGGGGACGGGCCACCCCTCCACTTT	CASSLGGGAGDGPPLHF
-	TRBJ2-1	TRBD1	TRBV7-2	TGTGCCAGCACCAGGGACAGTACAATGAGGCAGTTCTTC	CASTRDSTMRQFF
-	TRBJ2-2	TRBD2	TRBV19	TGTGCCAGTAGTACGACGGGAGGTGGTACCGGGGAGCTGTTTTTT	CASSTTGGGTGELFF
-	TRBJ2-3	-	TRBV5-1	TGCGCCAGCGTCTCCTCTGACACAGATACGCAGTATTTT	CASVSSDTDTQYF
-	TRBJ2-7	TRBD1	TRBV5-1	TGCGCCAGCAGCGGAGGGACAGGGGATCTTAGGGAGCAGTACTTC	CASSGGTGDLREQYF
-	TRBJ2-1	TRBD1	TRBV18	TGTGCCAGCTCACCAGGGACAGGGTGGGTTGAGCAGTTCTTC	CASSPGTGWVEQFF
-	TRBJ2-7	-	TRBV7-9	TGTGCCAGCAGCTTAGGGCTAGCGAATGAGCAGTACTTC	CASSLGLANEQYF
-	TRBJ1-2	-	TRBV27	TGTGCCAGCAGTTCTTCCCCGGACAGCTATGGCTACACCTTC	CASSSSPDSYGYTF
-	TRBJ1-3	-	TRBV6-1	TGTGCCAGCAGTTTTGGGGATACTGGAAACACCATATATTTT	CASSFGDTGNTIYF
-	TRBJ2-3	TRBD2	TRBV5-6	TGTGCCAGCAGCCTAGGACTAGCGGGGGGTCAAGATACGCAGTATTTT	CASSLGLAGGQDTQYF
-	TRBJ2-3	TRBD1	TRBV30	TGTGCCTGGACGAAGGGACAGGACAGCACAGATACGCAGTATTTT	CAWTKGQDSTDTQYF
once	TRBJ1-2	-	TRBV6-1	TGTGCCAGCAGTGAAGGCGTGAGGGCGTATGGCTACACCTTC	CASSEGVRAYGYTF
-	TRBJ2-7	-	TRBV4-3	TGCGCCAGCAGCCACGACTGGCCCGGGGACGAGCAGTACTTC	CASSHDWPGDEQYF
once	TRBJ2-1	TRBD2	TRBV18	TGTGCCAGCTCACCCAGCGGGGGGGCTGCGCAGTTCTTC	CASSPSGGAAQFF
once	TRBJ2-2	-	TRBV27	TGTGCCAGCAGTAGAACAGGGAACACCGGGGAGCTGTTTTTT	CASSRTGNTGELFF
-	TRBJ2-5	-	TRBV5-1	TGCGCCAGCAGCTTGGACAGTTCGTCAGTGGAGACCCAGTACTTC	CASSLDSSSVETQYF
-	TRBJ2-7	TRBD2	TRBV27	TGTGCCAGCAGTTTATGGGGTATTGGGGGGGACTCCTACGAGCAGTACTTC	CASSLWGIGGDSYEQYF
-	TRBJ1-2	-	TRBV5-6	TGTGCCAGCACCCTGGTGGTATTTAGTAACTATGGCTACACCTTC	CASTLVVFSNYGYTF
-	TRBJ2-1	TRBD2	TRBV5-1	TGCGCCAGCAGCACCACTAGCGGGAGTATATATGAGCAGTTCTTC	CASSTTSGSIYEQFF
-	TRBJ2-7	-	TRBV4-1	TGCGCCAGCAGCCAACCATCCACAGGGTCCGAGCAGTACTTC	CASSQPSTGSEQYF
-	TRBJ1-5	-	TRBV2	TGTGCCAGCAGTGACCAAACCTGGAGGCAGCCCCAGCATTTT	CASSDQTWRQPQHF